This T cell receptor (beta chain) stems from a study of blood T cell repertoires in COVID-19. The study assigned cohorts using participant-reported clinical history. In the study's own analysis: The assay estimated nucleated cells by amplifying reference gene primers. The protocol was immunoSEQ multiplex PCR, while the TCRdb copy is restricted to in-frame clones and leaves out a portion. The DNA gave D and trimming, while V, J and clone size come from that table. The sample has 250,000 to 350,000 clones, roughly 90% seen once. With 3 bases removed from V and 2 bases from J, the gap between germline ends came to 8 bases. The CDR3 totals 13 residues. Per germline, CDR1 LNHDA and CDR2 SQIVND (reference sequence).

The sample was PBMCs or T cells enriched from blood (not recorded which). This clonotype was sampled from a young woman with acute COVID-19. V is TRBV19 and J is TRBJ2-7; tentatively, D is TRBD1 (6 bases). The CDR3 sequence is CASSMDRAYEQYF. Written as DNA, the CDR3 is TGTGCCAGTAGTATGGACAGAGCCTACGAGCAGTACTTC.